Listed here are 25 T cell receptor beta chains from one sample, sequenced in a study of shared clonotypes between healthy human individuals. Produced via immunoSEQ multiplex PCR; TCRdb's table is partial and in-frame only. The sample carries about 990,000 clones, around 78% recorded once. Sequenced: memory CD4+ T cells from PBMCs. Subset in this sample: CD45RA-negative fraction. The receptors come from a man between 18 and 29 years old in good health. Some clones in this sample may be carry-over from other donors' samples.

V usage is TRBV6-1 and J usage is TRBJ2-7; 7 bases are a match to TRBD2. Germline CDR1 is MNHNS and CDR2 is SASEGT. V lost 8 bases, J lost 0 bases, and 7 bases stayed unmatched. CDR3 length: 14 residues. In DNA form, the CDR3 reads TGTGCCAGCGTCGAAAGCGGGGTCTCCTACGAGCAGTACTTC. This codes for CASVESGVSYEQYF.

V gene TRBV10-2 combines with J gene TRBJ2-7; the D gene is possibly TRBD2 (6 bases). The length of the CDR3 is 16 residues. Germline V gene sequence: CDR1 WSHSY, CDR2 SAAADI. V lost 5 bases and J lost 4, with 21 bases in between. CDR3 coding DNA: TGCGCCAGCAGTCGTGGGGGGTTCGACAGCCAATACGAGCAGTACTTC. It yields the protein CASSRGGFDSQYEQYF.

The chain joins TRBV7-8 to TRBJ2-7; D is ambiguous. The length of the CDR3 is 12 residues. Trimming took 1 base from V and 6 from J, leaving 7 bases between them. Per germline, CDR1 SGHVS and CDR2 FQNEAQ. CDR3 DNA: TGTGCCAGCAGCTTAGTCTTGTCCGAGCAGTACTTC. The encoded protein is CASSLVLSEQYF.

The chain employs TRBV14 and TRBJ2-2; no clear D. Deletions cut 8 bases from V and 3 bases from J, with 10 bases between. There are 13 residues in the CDR3. The germline V gene has CDR1 SGHDN and CDR2 FVKESK. The CDR3 sequence: CASQTVHTGELFF. The CDR3 DNA follows: TGTGCCAGCCAGACGGTTCACACCGGGGAGCTGTTTTTT.

This clone was recorded once. V and J are TRBV5-1 and TRBJ2-1, with D unresolved. The CDR3 covers 16 residues. The V and J ends lost 2 bases and 0 bases respectively, with 12 bases between them. CDR1 and CDR2 from the germline V gene are SGHRS and YFSETQ. DNA for the CDR3: TGCGCCAGCAGCTTTGTGTCTAAAAGCTCCTACAATGAGCAGTTCTTC. Amino acids: CASSFVSKSSYNEQFF. Using reference TRBV5-1 and TRBJ2-1 for the parts outside the CDR3, the full variable domain is KAGVTQTPRYLIKTRGQQVTLSCSPISGHRSVSWYQQTPGQGLQFLFEYFSETQRNKGNFPGRFSGRQFSNSRSEMNVSTLELGDSALYLCASSFVSKSSYNEQFFGPGTRLTVL.

CDR3 sequence reads: CASCVQDGKNTEAFF. The CDR3 coding sequence is TGTGCCAGCTGTGTCCAAGACGGGAAGAACACTGAAGCTTTCTTT. The rearrangement joins TRBV28 to TRBJ1-1; D is unresolved. With 8 bases removed from V and 1 base from J, the gap between germline ends came to 17 bases. This CDR3 region has 15 residues. CDR1 and CDR2 from the germline V gene are MDHEN and SYDVKM. The full variable domain, in which reference TRBV28 and TRBJ1-1 provide the parts outside the CDR3, is DVKVTQSSRYLVKRTGEKVFLECVQDMDHENMFWYRQDPGLGLRLIYFSYDVKMKEKGDIPEGYSVSREKKERFSLILESASTNQTSMYLCASCVQDGKNTEAFFGQGTRLTVV.

The rearrangement links TRBV18 to TRBJ1-5, with TRBD1 as a possible D gene (6 bases). Between the trimmed V and J ends, which lost 5 bases and 0 bases, there was a span of 14 bases. The CDR3 contains 16 residues. Germline CDR1 reads KGHSH; CDR2 reads LQKENI. The CDR3 reads CASSSEQGLSNQPQHF. The CDR3 bases are TGTGCCAGCTCATCAGAACAGGGACTTAGCAATCAGCCCCAGCATTTT.

V gene TRBV7-6 combines with J gene TRBJ2-6, with no clear D. The ends were cut back, 11 bases at V and 1 base at J, with 0 bases in the middle. This CDR3 spans 10 amino acids. CDR1 is SGHVS, CDR2 FNYEAQ, per germline. The chain's CDR3 is CASGANVLTF. DNA of the CDR3: TGTGCCTCTGGGGCCAACGTCCTGACTTTC.

This chain joins TRBV5-1 and TRBJ1-4; D remains ambiguous. Germline loops: CDR1 SGHRS, CDR2 YFSETQ. Trimming left V 0 bases short and J 8 bases short, with 8 bases between. CDR3 size: 13 residues. The CDR3: CASSLGPTEKLFF. The CDR3, as DNA: TGCGCCAGCAGCTTGGGACCCACCGAAAAACTGTTTTTT.

The V and J genes are TRBV28 and TRBJ1-1; 7 bases align to TRBD1. This CDR3 is built from 17 residues. The V and J ends lost 2 bases and 7 bases, in that order; junction bases with no gene match: 16. CDR1 and CDR2 from the germline V gene are MDHEN and SYDVKM. The chain's CDR3 is CASSLQGVAAWALEAFF. The CDR3 DNA follows: TGTGCCAGCAGTTTACAGGGGGTAGCGGCTTGGGCCCTTGAAGCTTTCTTT.

This clone was detected only once. The rearrangement joins TRBV7-2 to TRBJ2-3; 7 bases align to TRBD2. Losses at the gene ends were 2 bases for V and 3 bases for J; bases not matched to a gene: 5. Germline CDR1 SGHTA, CDR2 FQGNSA. CDR3 size: 15 residues. CDR3 protein: CASSLTGGGTDTQYF. The CDR3 DNA reads as TGTGCCAGCAGCTTAACGGGAGGTGGGACAGATACGCAGTATTTT.

The gene calls are TRBV5-6 and TRBJ2-1, with a tentative D call TRBD1 (5 bases). Germline loops: CDR1 SGHDT, CDR2 YYEEEE. V was shortened by 4 bases and J by 4 bases, with 9 bases between the two germline ends. The CDR3 totals 13 residues. The CDR3 sequence: CASSRGSYNEQFF. In DNA, the CDR3 is TGTGCCAGCAGCAGGGGATCATACAATGAGCAGTTCTTC.

The chain is built from TRBV2 and TRBJ2-1; D remains unclear. The CDR3 totals 11 residues. Trimming cost V 5 bases and J 6 bases, with 5 bases left between them. From germline, CDR1 is SNHLY and CDR2 FYNNEI. The chain's CDR3 is CASSIFNEQFF. The CDR3 coding sequence is TGTGCCAGCAGTATTTTCAATGAGCAGTTCTTC.

The chain links TRBV7-3 to TRBJ2-1; TRBD2 agrees at 10 bases. The V gene end was trimmed by 2 bases and the J gene end by 7 bases; junction bases not matched to a gene: 5. Germline CDR1 and CDR2: SGHTA and FQGTGA. The CDR3 consists of 15 residues. Written as DNA, the CDR3 is TGTGCCAGCAGCTTATCGGCTAGCGGGGGAAATGAGCAGTTCTTC. Amino acids: CASSLSASGGNEQFF.

The V call is TRBV4-2, the J call TRBJ2-1; D gene unclear. The CDR3 totals 15 residues. The V end lost 2 bases, the J end lost 4 bases, and 12 bases lay between the germline ends. Germline assignment: CDR1 LGHNA and CDR2 YNFKEQ. The CDR3: CASSQNPSEYNEQFF. CDR3 sequence (DNA): TGTGCCAGCAGCCAAAATCCGTCGGAGTACAATGAGCAGTTCTTC.

The gene calls are TRBV28 and TRBJ1-5; D call uncertain. The CDR3 contains 15 residues. Germline V CDR1 and CDR2: MDHEN, SYDVKM. V shed 5 bases and J shed 5 bases, with 16 bases lying between them. The CDR3 DNA reads TGTGCCAGCAGTAATACCGATGTGGTTTATCAGCCCCAGCATTTT. It specifies CASSNTDVVYQPQHF.

The rearrangement joins TRBV20-1 to TRBJ1-1; D is undetermined. Germline CDR1 and CDR2: DFQATT and SNEGSKA (reference sequence). The V end was cut by 4 bases, the J end by 3 bases, with 6 bases between. The CDR3 extends over 11 amino acids. CDR3 protein: CSATPDTEAFF. DNA for the CDR3: TGCAGTGCTACACCTGACACTGAAGCTTTCTTT.

This clone was seen many times. The genes are TRBV14 and TRBJ1-2; 9 nucleotides agree with TRBD1. Germline assignment: CDR1 SGHDN and CDR2 FVKESK. The CDR3 has 17 residues. The junction had 7 bases not matched to a gene; V was cut back by 1 base and J by 1 base. The CDR3 sequence is CASSQGTGDRLNYGYTF. CDR3 DNA: TGTGCCAGCAGCCAAGGGACAGGGGACCGCCTTAACTATGGCTACACCTTC.

The chain couples TRBV28 to TRBJ1-2, with D perhaps TRBD1 (5 bases). The germline V gene encodes CDR1 MDHEN and CDR2 SYDVKM. The CDR3 loop spans 15 amino acids. V lost 5 bases, J lost 8 bases, and 21 bases lay in between. This CDR3 is CASSLTGQGFGGYTF. CDR3 coding DNA: TGTGCCAGCAGTCTGACGGGGCAGGGTTTCGGCGGCTACACCTTC.

The V and J genes are TRBV2 and TRBJ2-2; D is uncertain. The germline gives CDR1 SNHLY, CDR2 FYNNEI. The CDR3 is made up of 12 amino acids. The V end was cut by 5 bases, the J end by 4 bases, with 5 bases between. CDR3 amino acids: CASSPSTGELFF. CDR3 DNA sequence: TGTGCCAGCAGTCCGTCCACCGGGGAGCTGTTTTTT. The whole variable domain, filled in from reference TRBV2 and TRBJ2-2, reads EPEVTQTPSHQVTQMGQEVILRCVPISNHLYFYWYRQILGQKVEFLVSFYNNEISEKSEIFDDQFSVERPDGSNFTLKIRSTKLEDSAMYFCASSPSTGELFFGEGSRLTVL.

The gene calls are TRBV7-2 and TRBJ1-2; no definite D call. CDR3 length: 15 residues. CDR1 is SGHTA, CDR2 FQGNSA, per germline. V was trimmed by 4 bases and J by 5 bases, leaving 17 bases between them. The CDR3 loop reads CASSSRTELTYGYTF. CDR3 nucleotides: TGTGCCAGCAGCTCCCGGACGGAATTGACTTATGGCTACACCTTC.

This chain connects TRBV28 to TRBJ1-1; possible D gene TRBD1, 5 bases. Germline V gives CDR1 MDHEN, CDR2 SYDVKM. V was trimmed by 4 bases and J by 1 base, leaving 13 bases between them. This CDR3 comprises 15 residues. CDR3 protein: CASSSPGTANTEAFF. CDR3 in DNA: TGTGCCAGCAGTTCCCCCGGGACGGCGAACACTGAAGCTTTCTTT.

The genes are TRBV11-1 and TRBJ2-1, with D uncertain. V gave up 5 bases and J gave up 5 bases, with 10 bases separating them. CDR1 is SGHAT, CDR2 FQDESV, per germline (reference sequence). The CDR3 contains 13 residues. CDR3 in amino acids: CASSPRRDNEQFF. CDR3 bases: TGTGCCAGCAGCCCCCGCCGGGACAATGAGCAGTTCTTC.

J is TRBJ1-4 and V is TRBV4-1; no firm D call. The ends were cut back, 0 bases at V and 10 bases at J, with 30 bases in the middle. This CDR3 has 20 amino acids. Germline CDR1 is MGHRA and CDR2 is YSYEKL. CDR3 DNA sequence: TGCGCCAGCAGCCAAGAGGAGGCGACCGGGTACGGGCCGAAAATGGGAAAACTGTTTTTT. Its protein product is CASSQEEATGYGPKMGKLFF.

This chain joins TRBV15 and TRBJ1-2; D is possibly TRBD1 (6 bases). Germline CDR1 and CDR2: LNHNV and YYDKDF (reference sequence). The CDR3 runs 14 residues. V lost 4 bases and J lost 8, with 17 bases in between. The CDR3 is CATSNNVGAGGYTF. CDR3 sequence (DNA): TGTGCCACCAGCAACAACGTGGGGGCCGGGGGCTACACCTTC.